This T cell receptor beta chain is drawn from a study of early stage breast cancer tumors. Study summary: Average read coverage per sample was roughly 9.3-fold. Study-wide findings and caveats: Comparing each tissue with blood distinguished tumor from normal in about 85% of the 16 patients.

TCRdb's copy holds only in-frame clones and misses some; the assay was immunoSEQ multiplex PCR. Here the sample spans about 36,000 clones, under 80% being singletons. Details on this clone: What it recognizes is unknown.

There are 15 residues in the CDR3. Germline V gene sequence: CDR1 SGHNT, CDR2 YENEEA. The V end lost 4 bases, the J end lost 3 bases, and 13 bases lay between the germline ends. The receptor was isolated from a person in their sixties or seventies with breast cancer. Sequenced material: blood. This chain links TRBV11-3 with TRBJ2-1; D assignment may be TRBD1 or TRBD2 (5 bases each). CDR3 sequence (DNA): TGTGCCAGCAGCTCCCGGGACGTAGGCTACAATGAGCAGTTCTTC. It yields the protein CASSSRDVGYNEQFF.